This is a list of T cell receptor beta chains from one sample in a study of blood T cell repertoires in COVID-19. Assay: immunoSEQ multiplex PCR; the TCRdb copy retains only in-frame clones and omits some. This repertoire shows about 190,000 clones, roughly 80% found once; its top ten account for approximately 13%. Specimen: peripheral blood. The receptors stem from a man aged 50-59 years who had recovered from COVID-19. Both conserved end residues are part of each CDR3.

V: TRBV5-1; length: 15; CDR3: CASSSSGRSRHEQFF
V: TRBV4-1; length: 14; CDR3: CASSQTSGSYEQYF
V: TRBV9; length: 15; CDR3: CASSPTAGNTGELFF
V: TRBV7-2; length: 18; CDR3: CASSLAGQGISYNSPLHF
V: TRBV19; length: 13; CDR3: CASSIDRQETQYF
V: TRBV6-2/TRBV6-3; length: 16; CDR3: CASSPVLAGPNYGYTF
V: TRBV15; length: 18; CDR3: CATSRDVHRLGAQETQYF
V: TRBV5-1; length: 15; CDR3: CASSLLTGITYEQYF
V: TRBV5-1; length: 15; CDR3: CASSRDSKNTGELFF
V: TRBV6-5; length: 13; CDR3: CASTRDNNYGYTF
V: TRBV5-1; length: 15; CDR3: CASSAALAGGETQYF
V: TRBV7-9; length: 13; CDR3: CASRGTSADTQYF
V: TRBV30; length: 12; CDR3: CAWTGLNTEAFF
V: TRBV24-1; length: 14; CDR3: CATSDGGKFHEQFF
V: TRBV4-1; length: 17; CDR3: CASSLVAGGNSGNTIYF